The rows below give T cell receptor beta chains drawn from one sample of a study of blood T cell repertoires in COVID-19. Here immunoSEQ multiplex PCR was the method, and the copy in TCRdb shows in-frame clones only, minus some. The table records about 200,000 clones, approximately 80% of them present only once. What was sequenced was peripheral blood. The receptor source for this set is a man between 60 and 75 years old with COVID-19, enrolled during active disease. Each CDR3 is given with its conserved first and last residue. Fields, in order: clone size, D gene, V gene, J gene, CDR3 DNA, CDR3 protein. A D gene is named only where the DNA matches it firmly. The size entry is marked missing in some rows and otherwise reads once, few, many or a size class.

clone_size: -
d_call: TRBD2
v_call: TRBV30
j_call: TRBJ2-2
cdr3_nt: TGTGCCTGGAGTCGGGGGGCCGGGGAGCTGTTTTTT
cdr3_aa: CAWSRGAGELFF

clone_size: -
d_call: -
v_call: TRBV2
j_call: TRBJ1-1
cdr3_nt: TGTGCCAGCCCGGGACAACAAAACACTGAAGCTTTCTTT
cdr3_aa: CASPGQQNTEAFF

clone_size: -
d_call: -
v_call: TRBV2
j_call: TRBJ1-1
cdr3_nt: TGTGCCAGCAGGGGCGGGGCACACACTGAAGCTTTCTTT
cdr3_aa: CASRGGAHTEAFF

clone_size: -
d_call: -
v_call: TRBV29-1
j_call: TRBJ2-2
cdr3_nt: TGCAGCGCCGTGAAAGGGGTCACCGGGGAGCTGTTTTTT
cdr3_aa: CSAVKGVTGELFF

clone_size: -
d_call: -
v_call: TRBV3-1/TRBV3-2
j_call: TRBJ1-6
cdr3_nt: TGTGCCAGCAGCCAAGTGGGGGGTGGCTATAATTCACCCCTCCACTTT
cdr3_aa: CASSQVGGGYNSPLHF

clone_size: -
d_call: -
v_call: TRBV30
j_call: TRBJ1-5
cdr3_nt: TGTGCCTGGAGTTCGAGGGAGAATCAGCCCCAGCATTTT
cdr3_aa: CAWSSRENQPQHF

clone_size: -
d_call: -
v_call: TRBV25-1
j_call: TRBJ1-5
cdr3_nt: TGTGCCAGCAGTGTACAGGGACCAGGTCAGCCCCAGCATTTT
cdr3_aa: CASSVQGPGQPQHF

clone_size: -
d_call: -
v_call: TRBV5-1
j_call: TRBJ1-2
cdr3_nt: TGCGCCAGCAGCTTGTGGGGGCCCGGCTATGGCTACACCTTC
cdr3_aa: CASSLWGPGYGYTF

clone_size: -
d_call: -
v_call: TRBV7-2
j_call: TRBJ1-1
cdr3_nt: TGTGCCAGCAGCTTAGCGAGAATGGGCAGAGCCGACAGTATGAACACTGAAGCTTTCTTT
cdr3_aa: CASSLARMGRADSMNTEAFF

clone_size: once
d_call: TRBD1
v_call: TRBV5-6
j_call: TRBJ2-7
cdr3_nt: TGTGCCAGCAGCTTGCACGATGACAGGGGGGTCTACGAGCAGTACTTC
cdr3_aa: CASSLHDDRGVYEQYF

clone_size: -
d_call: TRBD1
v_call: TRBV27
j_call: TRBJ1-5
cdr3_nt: TGTGCCAGCAGGAGGGAGGGACAGGCGAACAATCAGCCCCAGCATTTT
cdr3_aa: CASRREGQANNQPQHF

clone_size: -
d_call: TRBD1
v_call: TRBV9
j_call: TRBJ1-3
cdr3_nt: TGTGCCAGCAGCGCCTCCACCGAGCGGACAGGGTACAAGTTCAGCTCTGGAAACACCATATATTTT
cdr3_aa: CASSASTERTGYKFSSGNTIYF